These 9 T cell receptor beta chains came from one sample sequenced in a study of blood T cell repertoires in COVID-19. TCRdb's copy holds only in-frame clones and misses some; the assay was immunoSEQ multiplex PCR. The sample has over 150,000 clones; more than 70% are singletons. Sequenced material: peripheral blood. Receptors originate from a man between 18 and 35 years old with active or convalescent COVID-19.

This chain links TRBV5-6 with TRBJ1-1; D gene uncertain. CDR1 is SGHDT and CDR2 is YYEEEE in the germline V gene. The CDR3 spans 13 residues. Between the trimmed V and J ends, which lost 4 bases and 3 bases, there was a span of 10 bases. CDR3 in DNA: TGTGCCAGCAGCATGGTCCATCACACTGAAGCTTTCTTT. Its protein product is CASSMVHHTEAFF.

This clone was detected only a few times. At the DNA level, this CDR3 is encoded by other sequences in the same sample as well. The gene calls are TRBV19 and TRBJ2-7; 7 nucleotides line up with TRBD2. J was trimmed by 0 bases and V by 4 bases; bases with no gene match: 0. This CDR3 is built from 13 residues. CDR1 LNHDA and CDR2 SQIVND come from the germline V gene (reference sequence). Here the CDR3 reads CASSSGSSYEQYF. CDR3 in DNA: TGTGCCAGTAGTAGCGGGAGCTCCTACGAGCAGTACTTC.

V is TRBV29-1 and J is TRBJ2-1; 9 nucleotides agree with TRBD2. The CDR3 totals 15 residues. V lost 4 bases, J lost 1 base, and 5 bases stayed unmatched. Looked up from germline, CDR1 is SQVTM and CDR2 is ANQGSEA. The CDR3 loop is CSVGSGRQSYNEQFF. For the CDR3, the DNA is TGCAGCGTTGGTAGCGGGAGACAGTCCTACAATGAGCAGTTCTTC.

This chain uses TRBV6-1 with TRBJ2-3; 8 bases are a match to TRBD1. With V trimmed by 0 bases and J by 1 base, 12 bases remained unmatched. This CDR3 spans 19 amino acids. Looked up from germline, CDR1 is MNHNS and CDR2 is SASEGT. CDR3: CASSEALWDRTLGTDTQYF. CDR3 DNA sequence: TGTGCCAGCAGTGAAGCGCTTTGGGACAGGACACTTGGCACAGATACGCAGTATTTT.

On this clone itself: The same CDR3 is also encoded by other DNA sequences in this sample. The rearrangement uses TRBV6-5 and TRBJ1-1; maybe TRBD1 (6 bases). Trimming left V 2 bases short and J 2 bases short, with 9 bases between. Germline V gene data show CDR1 as MNHEY and CDR2 as SVGAGI. The CDR3 runs to 14 residues. The DNA for the CDR3 is TGTGCCAGCAGTTACGAGGGGGTCAACACTGAAGCTTTCTTT. Protein sequence: CASSYEGVNTEAFF.

This rearrangement joins TRBV4-3 to TRBJ2-7; possible D gene TRBD2, 6 bases. Germline V gives CDR1 LGHNA, CDR2 YSLEER. This CDR3 has 14 amino acids. Trimming removed 0 bases from V and 6 bases from J, with 12 bases in between. The CDR3 is CASSQDPQRAEQYF. In DNA form, the CDR3 reads TGCGCCAGCAGCCAAGATCCACAGCGGGCCGAGCAGTACTTC.

The chain combines TRBV3-1 (or the pseudogene TRBV3-2) with TRBJ1-3; possible D gene TRBD1, 5 bases. Per germline, CDR1 LGHDT and CDR2 YNNKEL (reference sequence). Trimming pared 4 bases from V and 4 bases from J, leaving 8 bases between. The CDR3 loop spans 13 amino acids. In DNA, the CDR3 is TGTGCCAGCAGCCGGGGCAGGGGAAACACCATATATTTT. Protein: CASSRGRGNTIYF.

The CDR3, as DNA: TGTGCCAGCAGCCAAAATTCAGGGACTAACTATGGCTACACCTTC. Translation gives CASSQNSGTNYGYTF. The chain has TRBV4-2 and TRBJ1-2, with D possibly TRBD1 on 5 matching bases. The V and J ends lost 2 bases and 0 bases respectively, with 10 bases between them. CDR1 and CDR2 from the germline V gene are LGHNA and YNFKEQ. This CDR3 spans 15 amino acids.

The chain employs TRBV19 and TRBJ1-5; TRBD1 matches at 7 bases. With V trimmed by 1 base and J by 0 bases, 3 bases remained unmatched. This CDR3 is 16 amino acids long. Per germline, CDR1 LNHDA and CDR2 SQIVND (reference sequence). The CDR3 DNA reads TGTGCCAGTAGTATAGCAGGGGGATATAGCAATCAGCCCCAGCATTTT. It specifies CASSIAGGYSNQPQHF.